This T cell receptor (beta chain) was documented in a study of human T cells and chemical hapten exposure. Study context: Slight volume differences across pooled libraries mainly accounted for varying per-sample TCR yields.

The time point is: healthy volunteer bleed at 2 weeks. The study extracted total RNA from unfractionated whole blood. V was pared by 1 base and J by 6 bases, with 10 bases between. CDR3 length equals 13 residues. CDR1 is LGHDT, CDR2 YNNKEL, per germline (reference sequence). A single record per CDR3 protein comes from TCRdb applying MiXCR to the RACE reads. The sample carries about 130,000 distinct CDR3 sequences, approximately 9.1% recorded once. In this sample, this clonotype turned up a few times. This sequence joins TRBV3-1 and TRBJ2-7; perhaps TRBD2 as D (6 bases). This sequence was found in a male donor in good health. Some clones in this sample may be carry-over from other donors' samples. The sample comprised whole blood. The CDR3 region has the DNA TGTGCCAGCAGCCAAGTTGCTAGCGCCGAGCAGTACTTC. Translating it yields CASSQVASAEQYF.